Below are 10 T cell receptor beta chains sequenced from a single sample in a study of memory CD4+ T cells and cytomegalovirus serostatus. Data came from immunoSEQ multiplex PCR; TCRdb stores just in-frame clones and leaves some out. This sample carries under 70,000 clones, approximately 78% of them seen once, and the ten largest clones take approximately 0.99%. Single viable CD3+CD4+CD8-CD45RO+ cells were sorted as the memory CD4+ T cells. What was sequenced was memory CD4+ T cells from blood. These receptors were collected from an adult in good health and CMV-seronegative.

The rearrangement uses TRBV29-1 and TRBJ2-3, with unresolved D. Germline loops: CDR1 SQVTM, CDR2 ANQGSEA. The V end was cut by 4 bases, the J end by 1 base, with 12 bases between. The CDR3 runs 14 residues. Here the CDR3 reads CSVVTSGRTDTQYF. In nucleotides, the CDR3 is TGCAGCGTTGTTACGTCCGGTCGCACAGATACGCAGTATTTT.

This clone has just one count. The CDR3 coding sequence is TGTGCCAGCAGCCCAGAGACAGGGCTGGAGACCCAGTACTTC. Protein product: CASSPETGLETQYF. The chain couples TRBV7-8 to TRBJ2-5; 7 bases align to TRBD1. V dropped 5 bases and J dropped 5; count of bases not matched to a gene: 8. The CDR3 covers 14 residues. Per the germline V gene, CDR1 is SGHVS and CDR2 is FQNEAQ.

The chain employs TRBV5-5 and TRBJ1-1, with D maybe TRBD1 (5 bases). V was pared by 4 bases and J by 7 bases, with 14 bases between. The CDR3 has 13 residues. Germline CDR1 reads SGHKS; CDR2 reads YYEKEE (reference sequence). CDR3 bases: TGTGCCAGCAGCCAAGCTGGGGGGGTTGAAGCTTTCTTT. This sequence encodes CASSQAGGVEAFF.

V is TRBV6-1 and J is TRBJ1-5, with D possibly being TRBD1 (6 bases). V was shortened by 7 bases and J by 8 bases, with 15 bases between the two germline ends. Germline CDR1 and CDR2: MNHNS and SASEGT. CDR3 length equals 13 residues. The chain's CDR3 is CASTTGPQEPQHF. For the CDR3, the DNA is TGTGCCAGCACCACAGGGCCACAGGAGCCCCAGCATTTT.

The chain couples TRBV5-1 to TRBJ1-2; 7 positions agree with TRBD1. The germline V gene has CDR1 SGHRS and CDR2 YFSETQ. The CDR3 is made up of 16 amino acids. The J segment lost 8 bases and the V segment lost 0 bases, leaving 13 bases of the junction unmatched. CDR3 amino acids: CASSLAFLGGVDGYTF. The CDR3 nucleotides read TGCGCCAGCAGCTTGGCGTTCTTAGGGGGCGTAGACGGCTACACCTTC.

This chain uses TRBV6-5 with TRBJ2-3, with D hard to call. The V gene's germline CDR1 is MNHEY and CDR2 SVGAGI. The CDR3 is made up of 11 amino acids. V was pared by 5 bases and J by 4 bases, with 4 bases between. CDR3 amino acids: CASSRADTQYF. In DNA, the CDR3 is TGTGCCAGCAGTCGGGCAGATACGCAGTATTTT.

This clone was observed a handful of times. The CDR3 region is CASSLAGAGPETQYF. In DNA form, the CDR3 reads TGTGCCAGCAGCTTAGCGGGGGCAGGGCCAGAGACCCAGTACTTC. V usage is TRBV7-9 and J usage is TRBJ2-5, with D maybe TRBD1 (6 bases). The germline gives CDR1 SEHNR, CDR2 FQNEAQ (reference sequence). Trimming stripped 0 bases from V and 4 bases from J, with 12 bases between. This CDR3 has 15 amino acids.

As to this clone: Relative to the germline gene, one junction end is altered; a read error may explain this. This rearrangement joins TRBV30 to TRBJ2-1; TRBD2 matches 9 bases. This CDR3 is 12 amino acids long. CDR1 is GTSNPN, CDR2 SVGIG, per germline (reference sequence). The CDR3 sequence: CAWSPYSGRRIF. The DNA of the CDR3 is TGTGCCTGGAGCCCTTATAGCGGGAGAAGGATCTTC.

The gene calls are TRBV6-4 and TRBJ1-2; D may be TRBD1 (6 bases). The CDR3 extends over 13 amino acids. The ends were cut back, 6 bases at V and 8 bases at J, with 16 bases in the middle. Germline lookup yields CDR1 MRHNA and CDR2 SNTAGT. The CDR3 coding sequence is TGTGCCAGCAGGACCAACGGGGGCGGCGGCTACACCTTC. Its protein is CASRTNGGGGYTF.

The chain recombines TRBV5-1 with TRBJ2-1; 8 bases line up with TRBD1. With 0 bases clipped from V and 5 bases from J, the junction kept 4 bases outside the gene matches. The germline gives CDR1 SGHRS, CDR2 YFSETQ. The CDR3 sequence is 15 residues long. The CDR3 DNA follows: TGCGCCAGCAGCTTGGAGACAGGGGTTCACAATGAGCAGTTCTTC. Residues: CASSLETGVHNEQFF.